Listed here are 20 T cell receptor beta chains from one sample, sequenced in a study of CD8 T cells in ankylosing spondylitis (dated by TCRdb to 2016 to 2017). Preparation of the library involved 5' RACE. TCRdb names Illumina HiSeq 2500 as the instrument used. TCRdb applied fastp at Q25 and MiXCR to the public reads, then kept only in-frame beta chains. Rows with one shared CDR3 protein collapse into an entry with the most common genes and DNA. The sample table lists about 130,000 distinct CDR3 sequences, 9.3% of them with a count of one. The ten largest clones represent roughly 3.3% of the sample. Sample: blood, either unsorted or a sorted T cell fraction (not recorded which). These receptors were collected from a male donor with ankylosing spondylitis or in good health (not recorded which).

The V gene is TRBV6-5, the J gene TRBJ2-7; a possible D gene is TRBD2 (7 bases). V dropped 0 bases and J dropped 5 bases, with 11 bases sitting between them. The CDR3 covers 14 residues. Germline V gene data show CDR1 as MNHEY and CDR2 as SVGAGI. CDR3 nucleotides: TGTGCCAGCAGTTACTCGGGAGGGGGAAACGAGCAGTACTTC. Translated, it gives CASSYSGGGNEQYF.

This clonotype was seen repeatedly, ten times or more. The chain links TRBV20-1 to TRBJ1-5; tentatively, D is TRBD1 (5 bases). Germline V gene sequence: CDR1 DFQATT, CDR2 SNEGSKA (reference sequence). V was clipped by 3 bases and J by 2 bases, with 23 bases between them. This CDR3 is 18 amino acids long. CDR3: CSASPRDFIGVGNQPQHF. CDR3 sequence (DNA): TGCAGTGCTAGTCCAAGGGACTTTATAGGGGTTGGCAATCAGCCCCAGCATTTT.

This clonotype came up many times. The rearrangement links TRBV18 to TRBJ2-7, with D possibly TRBD1 on 5 matching bases. Trimming stripped 8 bases from V and 2 bases from J, with 13 bases between. The CDR3 covers 13 residues. The germline gives CDR1 KGHSH, CDR2 LQKENI. The CDR3 here is CASSPRQTYEQYF. The CDR3 nucleotides read TGTGCCAGCAGTCCGAGACAGACCTACGAGCAGTACTTC.

This clonotype was picked up a small number of times. The J gene is TRBJ2-2, the V gene TRBV5-1, with D hard to call. Germline CDR1 is SGHRS and CDR2 is YFSETQ. The V end was cut by 0 bases, the J end by 0 bases, with 9 bases between. The CDR3 has 16 amino acids. The CDR3, as DNA: TGCGCCAGCAGCTTGGTGGCGACAACGAACACCGGGGAGCTGTTTTTT. It encodes CASSLVATTNTGELFF.

This clonotype was picked up a small number of times. The CDR3 coding sequence is TGTGCCAGCAGCCCCATGGTTACAGACCTCATTTACGAGCAGTACTTC. Its translation is CASSPMVTDLIYEQYF. The chain carries TRBV7-8 and TRBJ2-7; D is unresolved. The CDR3 runs 16 residues. The V gene's germline CDR1 is SGHVS and CDR2 FQNEAQ. V was cut by 5 bases and J by 4 bases, with 21 bases left in between.

This clonotype was found many times. The gene calls are TRBV20-1 and TRBJ2-7; 9 bases fit TRBD2. Trimming cost V 6 bases and J 4 bases; bases outside gene matches: 10. Germline values: CDR1 DFQATT, CDR2 SNEGSKA (reference sequence). CDR3 length: 14 residues. This chain's CDR3 is CSARRGTSRYEQYF. CDR3 DNA: TGCAGTGCAAGACGTGGGACTAGCAGGTACGAGCAGTACTTC.

This clonotype occurred many times. The chain is built from TRBV12-3 or TRBV12-4 and TRBJ2-3, with 13 bases matching TRBD2. The CDR3 covers 16 residues. The J segment lost 4 bases and the V segment lost 7 bases, leaving 8 bases of the junction unmatched. This chain's CDR3 is CASTSGTSGTADTQYF. The CDR3, as DNA: TGTGCCAGCACCTCCGGGACTAGCGGGACCGCAGATACGCAGTATTTT.

This clonotype has at least ten counts. V usage is TRBV20-1 and J usage is TRBJ2-2; D unclear. The CDR3 has 14 residues. Trimming removed 4 bases at V and 0 bases at J, with 9 bases between. Germline CDR1 is DFQATT and CDR2 is SNEGSKA (reference sequence). The CDR3 region is CSAMGGANTGELFF. The CDR3 DNA reads as TGCAGTGCTATGGGCGGCGCGAACACCGGGGAGCTGTTTTTT.

This clonotype was detected ten times or more. The chain links TRBV29-1 to TRBJ2-7; D is uncertain. V shed 4 bases and J shed 2 bases, with 9 bases lying between them. This CDR3 has 12 amino acids. Per germline, CDR1 SQVTM and CDR2 ANQGSEA. CDR3: CSVVQGTYEQYF. The CDR3 DNA reads TGCAGCGTTGTTCAAGGGACCTACGAGCAGTACTTC.

This clonotype was observed at least ten times. The J gene is TRBJ2-1, the V gene TRBV4-1, with a tentative D call TRBD2 (5 bases). The V gene lost 1 base and the J gene lost 4 bases, with 14 bases spanning the gap. Germline loops: CDR1 MGHRA, CDR2 YSYEKL. The CDR3 totals 16 residues. The CDR3 reads CASSQGSQRPYNEQFF. CDR3 sequence (DNA): TGCGCCAGCAGCCAAGGGAGTCAGCGGCCTTACAATGAGCAGTTCTTC.

This clonotype showed up just a few times. The V gene is TRBV7-9, the J gene TRBJ2-7; a possible D gene is TRBD2 (5 bases). CDR1 is SEHNR, CDR2 FQNEAQ, per germline (reference sequence). V lost 3 bases and J lost 4, with 7 bases in between. CDR3 length equals 12 residues. This chain's CDR3 is CASSFGEYEQYF. The DNA for the CDR3 is TGTGCCAGCAGCTTTGGGGAGTACGAGCAGTACTTC.

This chain uses TRBV7-2 with TRBJ2-1, with 8 bases lining up with TRBD2. Germline loops: CDR1 SGHTA, CDR2 FQGNSA. This CDR3 spans 15 amino acids. The V gene end was trimmed by 5 bases and the J gene end by 5 bases; junction bases not matched to a gene: 8. CDR3: CASSLGGGFHNEQFF. Here the CDR3 DNA reads TGTGCCAGCAGCCTCGGGGGGGGATTCCACAATGAGCAGTTCTTC.

This clonotype was observed many times. The chain has TRBV2 and TRBJ2-6; D gene uncertain. Germline V CDR1 and CDR2: SNHLY, FYNNEI. V was cut by 0 bases and J by 0 bases, with 9 bases left in between. This CDR3 spans 17 amino acids. Here the CDR3 DNA reads TGTGCCAGCAGTGAAGCGCTCTTCTACTCTGGGGCCAACGTCCTGACTTTC. Its translation is CASSEALFYSGANVLTF. The variable domain in full, with the rest retrieved from reference TRBV2 and TRBJ2-6, is EPEVTQTPSHQVTQMGQEVILRCVPISNHLYFYWYRQILGQKVEFLVSFYNNEISEKSEIFDDQFSVERPDGSNFTLKIRSTKLEDSAMYFCASSEALFYSGANVLTFGAGSRLTVL.

The V gene is TRBV20-1, the J gene TRBJ2-7; TRBD2 aligns across 9 bases. Losses at the gene ends were 6 bases for V and 3 bases for J; bases not matched to a gene: 12. The germline V gene encodes CDR1 DFQATT and CDR2 SNEGSKA (reference sequence). The CDR3 extends over 15 amino acids. CDR3 bases: TGCAGTGCGATTCTTTTGCGGGAGGGCCGCTACGAGCAGTACTTC. This codes for CSAILLREGRYEQYF.

This clonotype has more than one count but fewer than ten. The chain recombines TRBV20-1 with TRBJ2-7; 7 bases align to TRBD2. This CDR3 is built from 15 residues. V was pared by 2 bases and J by 4 bases, with 11 bases of the junction left unmatched. Germline V lookup: CDR1 DFQATT, CDR2 SNEGSKA (reference sequence). Written as DNA, the CDR3 is TGCAGTGCTAGATATGGTGCAGCGGGGAGGTACGAGCAGTACTTC. As protein: CSARYGAAGRYEQYF.

This clonotype has at least ten counts. V is TRBV4-2 and J is TRBJ2-5; TRBD2 agrees at 11 bases. CDR1 is LGHNA and CDR2 is YNFKEQ in the germline V gene. The CDR3 runs to 16 residues. The trim removed 0 bases at V and 4 bases at J, leaving 4 bases unmatched. The CDR3 loop reads CASSQDQGLAGETQYF. The CDR3, as DNA: TGTGCCAGCAGCCAAGATCAAGGACTAGCGGGAGAGACCCAGTACTTC.

This clonotype was counted a few times. The chain has TRBV7-2 and TRBJ2-1; D perhaps matches TRBD2 (5 bases). Looked up from germline, CDR1 is SGHTA and CDR2 is FQGNSA. Trimming stripped 2 bases from V and 5 bases from J, with 10 bases between. This CDR3 comprises 14 residues. The CDR3 protein is CASSLSGNNNEQFF. The CDR3 nucleotides read TGTGCCAGCAGCTTAAGCGGAAACAACAATGAGCAGTTCTTC.

The V gene is TRBV20-1, the J gene TRBJ2-7, with TRBD2 matching over 7 bases. V trimming: 3 bases; J trimming: 3 bases; junction bases outside the gene matches: 2. The CDR3 runs to 12 residues. Per the germline V gene, CDR1 is DFQATT and CDR2 is SNEGSKA (reference sequence). Here the CDR3 DNA reads TGCAGTGCTAGCGGGACTAACTACGAGCAGTACTTC. Translation gives CSASGTNYEQYF.

This clonotype appeared many times. The CDR3 loop is CASSLEGGDGELFF. The CDR3 region has the DNA TGTGCCAGCAGCTTAGAGGGGGGAGACGGGGAGCTGTTTTTT. The genes are TRBV7-7 and TRBJ2-2, with D possibly called TRBD1 or TRBD2 (6 bases each). The V end was cut by 1 base, the J end by 7 bases, with 10 bases between. The CDR3 contains 14 residues. Germline CDR1 is SSHAT and CDR2 is FNYEAQ (reference sequence).

In its sample, this clonotype was seen a few times. The chain joins TRBV11-2 to TRBJ1-5; 8 bases align to TRBD1. Losses at the gene ends were 5 bases for V and 6 bases for J; bases not matched to a gene: 9. From germline, CDR1 is SGHAT and CDR2 FQNNGV. This CDR3 region has 15 residues. The CDR3 coding sequence is TGTGCCAGCAGCGTAACAGGGGGAACGGGTCAGCCCCAGCATTTT. Translated, it gives CASSVTGGTGQPQHF.